This TCR beta chain was captured in a study of technical replicates of blood from a handful of donors. Trimming took 1 base from V and 0 from J, leaving 6 bases between them. Germline V lookup: CDR1 LNHNV, CDR2 YYDKDF (reference sequence). The CDR3 contains 14 residues. Measured with immunoSEQ multiplex PCR; TCRdb has only the in-frame clones, and not every one. The sample consists of 75,000 to 95,000 clones, nearly 97% of them appearing once. This clone was observed a few times. Sequencing was done on a sample of T cells isolated from PBMCs. This chain uses TRBV15 with TRBJ1-1, with TRBD1 as a possible D gene (5 bases). This receptor was taken from a human donor in good health. CDR3 sequence (DNA): TGTGCCACCAGCAGAGGACAGATGAACACTGAAGCTTTCTTT. Its protein product is CATSRGQMNTEAFF. Looking up the rest from reference TRBV15 and TRBJ1-1 gives the full variable domain: DAMVIQNPRYQVTQFGKPVTLSCSQTLNHNVMYWYQQKSSQAPKLLFHYYDKDFNNEADTPDNFQSRRPNTSFCFLDIRSPGLGDTAMYLCATSRGQMNTEAFFGQGTRLTVV.